This TCR beta chain is drawn from a study of T-cell memory formation after mild COVID-19 listed by TCRdb under 2021. As for the study more broadly: TCR sequence clusters from the two donors were found to be largely donor specific. T-cell clones expanding and contracting after mild COVID-19 in two donors were tracked by longitudinal TCRalpha and TCRbeta repertoire sequencing. Two young, previously healthy adult volunteers, one female and one male, were included in the cohort. General conclusions and limits of the study: Balanced CD4/CD8 phenotypes were observed for clones contracting from day 15 to 85, whereas a bias towards CD4+ was observed for a second wave of clones expanding from day 15 to 37. The study covered only a couple of mild cases, and larger cohorts including severe cases with pre-infection samples were considered necessary. Some responding clones were detected in pre-infection memory, which suggested that pre-existing cross-reactive memory T cells had joined the SARS-CoV-2 response. Contracting CD4+ clones were found mainly in CM and EM memory subsets, while CD8+ clones were enriched in EMRA. SARS-CoV-2 specificity was not confirmed for the second-wave clones peaking on day 37.

Ficoll-Paque density gradient centrifugation was the method used to isolate PBMCs. The CDR3 spans 16 residues, from the cysteine through the phenylalanine. Only CDR3 DNA remains: 48 bases, in frame from the first base. Reading the germline V gene (reference sequence) gives CDR1 SEHNR and CDR2 FQNEAQ. V has 5 bases trimmed and J has 0 bases trimmed; junction bases matching no gene number 7. The sequencer listed for this sample is Illumina NovaSeq 6000. TCRalpha and TCRbeta cDNA libraries were constructed by 5'RACE with constant-segment primers, with sample barcodes and unique molecular identifiers being introduced. RNA was extracted from every sample with Trizol reagent. Library amplification was performed in two PCR steps, and a second sample barcode and Illumina TruSeq adapters were introduced in the second step. Sequencing of the libraries was done on an Illumina NovaSeq, producing 2 x 150 bp paired-end reads. For the original study's pipeline: With migec v1.2.7, reads were demultiplexed and then collapsed into UMI-guided consensus sequences. Using mixcr v2.1.11, UMI consensuses were aligned to TRA and TRB V and J templates and then assembled into clonotypes. A clonotype was counted as expanded or contracted only when both edgeR and NoisET called the clonotype significant, with the noise models trained on biological replicates. edgeR calls used a false discovery rate-adjusted p below 0.01 and a log2 fold-change threshold of 1. As an exploratory analysis of dynamics, PCA with hierarchical clustering was applied to max-normalized trajectories of the 1000 most abundant clonotypes. Each responding clone was given a CD4 or CD8 phenotype based on the CD4+ and CD8+ repertoires, which had been sequenced separately. Starting from the raw public reads, TCRdb applied fastp trimming at Q25, assembled clones with MiXCR and retained in-frame beta chains. A single entry per CDR3 protein holds the most common genes and DNA from its merged rows. The V and J calls follow TCRdb's processing rather than the paper's. The sample table contains around 310,000 distinct CDR3 sequences; only one count was recorded for 20% to 25% of them. Roughly 23% of the sample is in the top ten clones.

In its sample, this clonotype was seen many times. Its specific antigen is unknown. The input lacks base qualities; no much larger clone sits a single base away. This chain is built from TRBV7-9 and TRBJ2-4; TRBD2 matches 7 bases in the middle. Sequenced sample: PBMCs or a T cell subset sorted from them (not recorded which). This TCR came from a man younger than 30 who had mild COVID-19 (a few samples of this study predate the infection). The sample titles of this study are shuffled in the database, so cell type and time point are left out; the donor was told from shared clones. The CDR3 protein is CASSTNAGVAKNIQYF. The sequenced DNA: TGTGCCAGCAGCACGAACGCGGGGGTAGCCAAAAACATTCAGTACTTC.